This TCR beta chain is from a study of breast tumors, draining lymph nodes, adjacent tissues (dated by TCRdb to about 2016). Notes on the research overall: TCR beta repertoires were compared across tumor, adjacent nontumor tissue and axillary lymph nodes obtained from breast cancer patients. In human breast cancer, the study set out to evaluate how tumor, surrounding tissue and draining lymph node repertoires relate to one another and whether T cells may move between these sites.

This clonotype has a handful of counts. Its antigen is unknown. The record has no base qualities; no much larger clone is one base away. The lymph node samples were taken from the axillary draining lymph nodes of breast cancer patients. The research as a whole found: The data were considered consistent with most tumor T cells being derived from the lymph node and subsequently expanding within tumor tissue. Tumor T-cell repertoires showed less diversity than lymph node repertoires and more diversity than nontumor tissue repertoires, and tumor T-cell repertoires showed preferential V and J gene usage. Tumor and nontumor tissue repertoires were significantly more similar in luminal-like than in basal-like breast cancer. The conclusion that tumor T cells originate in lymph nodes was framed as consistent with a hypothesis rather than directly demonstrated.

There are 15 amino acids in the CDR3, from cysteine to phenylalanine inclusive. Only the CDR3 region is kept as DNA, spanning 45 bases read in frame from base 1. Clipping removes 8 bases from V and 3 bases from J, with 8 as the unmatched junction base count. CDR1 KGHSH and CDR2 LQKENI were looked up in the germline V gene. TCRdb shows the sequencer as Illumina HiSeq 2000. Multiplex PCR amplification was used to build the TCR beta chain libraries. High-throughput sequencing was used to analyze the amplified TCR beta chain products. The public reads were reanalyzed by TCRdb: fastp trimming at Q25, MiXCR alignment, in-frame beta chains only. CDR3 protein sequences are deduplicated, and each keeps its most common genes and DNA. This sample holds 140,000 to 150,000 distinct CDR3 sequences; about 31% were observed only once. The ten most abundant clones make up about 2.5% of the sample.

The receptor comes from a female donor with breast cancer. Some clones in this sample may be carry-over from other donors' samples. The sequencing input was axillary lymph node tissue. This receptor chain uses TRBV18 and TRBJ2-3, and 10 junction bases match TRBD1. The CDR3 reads CASRRQGAGTDTQYF. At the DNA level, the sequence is TGTGCCAGCAGACGACAGGGGGCCGGAACAGATACGCAGTATTTT. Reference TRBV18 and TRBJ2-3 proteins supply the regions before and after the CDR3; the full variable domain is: NAGVMQNPRHLVRRRGQEARLRCSPMKGHSHVYWYRQLPEEGLKFMVYLQKENIIDESGMPKERFSAEFPKEGPSILRIQQVVRGDSAAYFCASRRQGAGTDTQYFGPGTRLTVL.